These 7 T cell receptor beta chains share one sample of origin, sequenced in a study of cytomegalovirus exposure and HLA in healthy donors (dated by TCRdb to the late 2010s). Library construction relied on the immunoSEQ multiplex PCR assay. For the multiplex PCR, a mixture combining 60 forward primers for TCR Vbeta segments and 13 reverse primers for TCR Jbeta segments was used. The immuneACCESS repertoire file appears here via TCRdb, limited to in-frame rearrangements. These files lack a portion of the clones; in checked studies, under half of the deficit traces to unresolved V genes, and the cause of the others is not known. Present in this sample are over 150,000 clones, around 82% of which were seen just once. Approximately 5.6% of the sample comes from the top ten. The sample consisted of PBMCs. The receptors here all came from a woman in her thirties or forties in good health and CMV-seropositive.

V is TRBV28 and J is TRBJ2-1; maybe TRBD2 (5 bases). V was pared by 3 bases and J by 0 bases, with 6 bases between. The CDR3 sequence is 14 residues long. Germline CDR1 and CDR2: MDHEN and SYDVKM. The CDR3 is CASSFGSSYNEQFF. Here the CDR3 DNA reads TGTGCCAGCAGTTTTGGGAGCTCCTACAATGAGCAGTTCTTC.

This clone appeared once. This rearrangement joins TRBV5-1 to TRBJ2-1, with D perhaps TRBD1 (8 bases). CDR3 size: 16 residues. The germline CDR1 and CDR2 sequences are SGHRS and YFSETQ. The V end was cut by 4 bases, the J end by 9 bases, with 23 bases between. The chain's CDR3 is CASSDRGGSSIGEQFF. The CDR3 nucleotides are TGCGCCAGCAGCGACAGGGGCGGGAGCTCTATAGGTGAGCAGTTCTTC.

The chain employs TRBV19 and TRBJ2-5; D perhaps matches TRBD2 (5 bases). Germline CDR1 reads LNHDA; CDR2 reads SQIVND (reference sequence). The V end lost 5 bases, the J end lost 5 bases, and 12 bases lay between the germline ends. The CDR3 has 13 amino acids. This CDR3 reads CASSVGIWETQYF. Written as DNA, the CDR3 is TGTGCCAGTAGTGTCGGGATTTGGGAGACCCAGTACTTC. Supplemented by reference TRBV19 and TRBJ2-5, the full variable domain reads DGGITQSPKYLFRKEGQNVTLSCEQNLNHDAMYWYRQDPGQGLRLIYYSQIVNDFQKGDIAEGYSVSREKKESFPLTVTSAQKNPTAFYLCASSVGIWETQYFGPGTRLLVL.

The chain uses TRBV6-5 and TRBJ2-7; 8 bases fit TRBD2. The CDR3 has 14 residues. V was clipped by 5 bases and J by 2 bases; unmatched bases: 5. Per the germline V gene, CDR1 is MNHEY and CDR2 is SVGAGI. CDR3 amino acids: CASSLGTRTYEQYF. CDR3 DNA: TGTGCCAGCAGTCTCGGGACTAGGACCTACGAGCAGTACTTC.

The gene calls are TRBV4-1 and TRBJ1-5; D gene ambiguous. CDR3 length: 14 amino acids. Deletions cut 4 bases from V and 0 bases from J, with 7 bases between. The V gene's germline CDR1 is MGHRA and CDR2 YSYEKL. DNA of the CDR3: TGCGCCAGCAGCCCCTCTTATAGCAATCAGCCCCAGCATTTT. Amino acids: CASSPSYSNQPQHF.

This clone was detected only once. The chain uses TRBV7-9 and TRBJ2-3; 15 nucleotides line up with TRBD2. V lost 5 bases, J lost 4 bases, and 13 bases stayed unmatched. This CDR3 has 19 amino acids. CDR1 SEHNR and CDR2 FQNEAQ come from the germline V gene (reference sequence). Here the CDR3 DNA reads TGTGCCAGCAGCCCGGCCCTCGGACTAGCGGGAGGGCAAGCAGATACGCAGTATTTT. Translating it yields CASSPALGLAGGQADTQYF.

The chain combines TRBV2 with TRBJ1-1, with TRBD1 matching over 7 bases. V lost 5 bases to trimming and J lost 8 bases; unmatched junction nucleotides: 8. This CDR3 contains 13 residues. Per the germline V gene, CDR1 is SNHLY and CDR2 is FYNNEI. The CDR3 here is CASSFFEGGEAFF. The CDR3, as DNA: TGTGCCAGCAGTTTCTTTGAAGGGGGCGAAGCTTTCTTT.